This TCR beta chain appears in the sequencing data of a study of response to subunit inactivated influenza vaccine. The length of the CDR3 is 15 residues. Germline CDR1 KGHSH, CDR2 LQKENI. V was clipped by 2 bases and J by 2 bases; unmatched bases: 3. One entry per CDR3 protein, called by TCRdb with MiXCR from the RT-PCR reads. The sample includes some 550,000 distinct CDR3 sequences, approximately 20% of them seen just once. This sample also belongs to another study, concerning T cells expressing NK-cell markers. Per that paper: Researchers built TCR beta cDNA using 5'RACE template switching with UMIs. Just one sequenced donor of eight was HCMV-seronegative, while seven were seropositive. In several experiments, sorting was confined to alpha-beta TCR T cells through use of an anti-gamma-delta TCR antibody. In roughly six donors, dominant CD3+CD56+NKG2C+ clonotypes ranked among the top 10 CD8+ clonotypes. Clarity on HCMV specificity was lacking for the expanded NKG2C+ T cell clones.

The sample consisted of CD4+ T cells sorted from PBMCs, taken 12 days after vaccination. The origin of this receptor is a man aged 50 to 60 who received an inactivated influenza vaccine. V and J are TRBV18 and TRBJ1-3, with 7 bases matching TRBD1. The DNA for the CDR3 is TGTGCCAGCTCACCAATCGGACAGGCTGGAAACACCATATATTTT. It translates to CASSPIGQAGNTIYF.